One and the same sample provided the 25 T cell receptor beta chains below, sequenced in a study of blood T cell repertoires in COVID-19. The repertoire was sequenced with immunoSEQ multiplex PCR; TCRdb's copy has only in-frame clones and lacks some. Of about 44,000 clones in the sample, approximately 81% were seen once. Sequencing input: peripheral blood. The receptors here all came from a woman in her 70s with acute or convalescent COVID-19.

The CDR3, as DNA: TGTGCCAGCAGTCCCCCTTTAGCGGGAGTACACAATGAGCAGTTCTTC. Its protein product is CASSPPLAGVHNEQFF. This rearrangement joins TRBV27 to TRBJ2-1; 9 bases fit TRBD2. Germline trimming cut 5 bases from V and 5 bases from J; bases unmatched to any gene: 10. CDR1 and CDR2 from the germline V gene are MNHEY and SMNVEV (reference sequence). This CDR3 comprises 16 residues.

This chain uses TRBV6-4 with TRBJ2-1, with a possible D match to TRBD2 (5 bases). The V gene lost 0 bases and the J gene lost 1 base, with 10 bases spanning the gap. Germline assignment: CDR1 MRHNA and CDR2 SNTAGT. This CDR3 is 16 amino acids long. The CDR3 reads CASSDSLAGSYNEQFF. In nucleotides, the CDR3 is TGTGCCAGCAGTGACTCGTTGGCGGGTTCCTACAATGAGCAGTTCTTC.

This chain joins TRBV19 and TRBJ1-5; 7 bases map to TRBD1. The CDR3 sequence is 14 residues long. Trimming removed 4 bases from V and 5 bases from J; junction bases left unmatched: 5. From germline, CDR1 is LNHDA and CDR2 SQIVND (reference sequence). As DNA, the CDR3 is TGTGCCAGTAGTAGGGACAGAGGGTATCAGCCCCAGCATTTT. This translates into CASSRDRGYQPQHF.

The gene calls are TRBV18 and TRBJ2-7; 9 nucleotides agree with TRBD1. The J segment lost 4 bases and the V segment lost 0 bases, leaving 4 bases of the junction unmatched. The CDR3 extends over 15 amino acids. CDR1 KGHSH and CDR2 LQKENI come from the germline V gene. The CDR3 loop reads CASSPPGTGSYEQYF. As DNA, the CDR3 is TGTGCCAGCTCACCACCTGGGACAGGGTCGTACGAGCAGTACTTC.

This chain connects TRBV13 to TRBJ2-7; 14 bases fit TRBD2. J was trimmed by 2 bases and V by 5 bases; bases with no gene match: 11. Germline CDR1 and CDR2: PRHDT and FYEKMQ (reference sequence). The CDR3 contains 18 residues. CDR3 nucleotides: TGTGCCAGCAGCCCCCGGTGGGGACTAGCGGGAGAACCCTACGAGCAGTACTTC. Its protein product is CASSPRWGLAGEPYEQYF.

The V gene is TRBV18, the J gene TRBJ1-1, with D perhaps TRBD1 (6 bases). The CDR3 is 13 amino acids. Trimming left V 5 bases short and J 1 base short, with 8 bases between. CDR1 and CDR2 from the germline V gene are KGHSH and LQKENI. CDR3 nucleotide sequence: TGTGCCAGCTCAACAGGGCCGAACACTGAAGCTTTCTTT. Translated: CASSTGPNTEAFF.

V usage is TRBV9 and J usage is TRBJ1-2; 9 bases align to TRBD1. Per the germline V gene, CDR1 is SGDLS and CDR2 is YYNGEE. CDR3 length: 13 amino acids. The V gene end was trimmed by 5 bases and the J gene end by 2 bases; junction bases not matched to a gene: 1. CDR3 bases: TGTGCCAGCAGTGGGACAGGGAACTATGGCTACACCTTC. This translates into CASSGTGNYGYTF.

For the CDR3, the DNA is TGTGCCAGCACTCTAGCGGGAGGGCCCTCCGATACGCAGTATTTT. Amino acids: CASTLAGGPSDTQYF. The V and J genes are TRBV6-5 and TRBJ2-3, with 12 bases matching TRBD2. Germline-derived CDR1 and CDR2 are MNHEY and SVGAGI. J lost 6 bases, V lost 7 bases, and 8 bases had no gene match. The CDR3 spans 15 residues.

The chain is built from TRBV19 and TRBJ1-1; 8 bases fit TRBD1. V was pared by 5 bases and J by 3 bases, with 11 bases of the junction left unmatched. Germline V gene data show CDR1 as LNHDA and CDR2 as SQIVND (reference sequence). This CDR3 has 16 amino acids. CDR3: CASSSGQGLIHTEAFF. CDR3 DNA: TGTGCCAGTAGTTCTGGACAGGGCCTAATCCACACTGAAGCTTTCTTT.

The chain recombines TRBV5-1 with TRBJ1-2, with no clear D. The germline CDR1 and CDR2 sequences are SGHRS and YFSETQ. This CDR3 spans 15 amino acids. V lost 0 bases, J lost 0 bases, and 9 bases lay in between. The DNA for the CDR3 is TGCGCCAGCAGCTTGGACGGGGTGGCTAACTATGGCTACACCTTC. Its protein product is CASSLDGVANYGYTF.

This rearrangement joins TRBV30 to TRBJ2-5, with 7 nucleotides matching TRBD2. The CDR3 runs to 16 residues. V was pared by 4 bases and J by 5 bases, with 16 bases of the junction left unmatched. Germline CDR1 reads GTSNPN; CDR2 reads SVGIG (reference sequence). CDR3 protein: CAWTTLGGVIGETQYF. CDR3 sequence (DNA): TGTGCCTGGACCACCTTGGGGGGGGTGATAGGGGAGACCCAGTACTTC.

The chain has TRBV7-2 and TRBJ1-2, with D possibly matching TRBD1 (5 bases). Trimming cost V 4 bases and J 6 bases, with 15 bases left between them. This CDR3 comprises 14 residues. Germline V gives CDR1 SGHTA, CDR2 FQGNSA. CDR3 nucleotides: TGTGCCAGCAGCTCCGGGGGTTATCGAAATGGCTACACCTTC. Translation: CASSSGGYRNGYTF.

The CDR3 nucleotides are TGTGCCAGCCGGACAGGGGAAACGTCAAGCTACACCTTC. Protein sequence: CASRTGETSSYTF. The chain combines TRBV2 with TRBJ1-2; 9 bases fit TRBD1. There are 13 residues in the CDR3. CDR1 is SNHLY, CDR2 FYNNEI, per germline. J lost 9 bases, V lost 8 bases, and 10 bases had no gene match.

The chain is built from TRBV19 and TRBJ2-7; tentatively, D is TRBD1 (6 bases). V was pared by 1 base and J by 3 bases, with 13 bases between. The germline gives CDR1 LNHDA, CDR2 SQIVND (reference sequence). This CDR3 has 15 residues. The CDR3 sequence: CASSIARTELYEQYF. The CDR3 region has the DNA TGTGCCAGTAGTATAGCGAGGACAGAACTCTACGAGCAGTACTTC.

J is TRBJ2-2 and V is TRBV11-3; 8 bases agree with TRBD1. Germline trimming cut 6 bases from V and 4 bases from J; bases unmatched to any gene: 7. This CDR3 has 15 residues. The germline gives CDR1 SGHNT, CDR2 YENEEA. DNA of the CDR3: TGTGCCAGCAGTCCGGACAGGGTGGCCACCGGGGAGCTGTTTTTT. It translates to CASSPDRVATGELFF. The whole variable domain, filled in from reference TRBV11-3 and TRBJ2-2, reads EAGVVQSPRYKIIEKKQPVAFWCNPISGHNTLYWYLQNLGQGPELLIRYENEEAVDDSQLPKDRFSAERLKGVDSTLKIQPAELGDSAVYLCASSPDRVATGELFFGEGSRLTVL.

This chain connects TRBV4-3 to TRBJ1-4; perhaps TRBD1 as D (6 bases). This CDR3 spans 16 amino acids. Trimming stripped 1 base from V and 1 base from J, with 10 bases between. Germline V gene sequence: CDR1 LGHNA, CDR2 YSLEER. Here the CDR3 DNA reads TGCGCCAGCAGCCAAGGGGGGCAGGGAACTAATGAAAAACTGTTTTTT. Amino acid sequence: CASSQGGQGTNEKLFF.

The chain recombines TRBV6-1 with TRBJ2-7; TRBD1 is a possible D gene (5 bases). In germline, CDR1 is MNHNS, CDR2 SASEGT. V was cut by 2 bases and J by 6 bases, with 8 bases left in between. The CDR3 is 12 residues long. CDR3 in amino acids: CASSEWGFEQYF. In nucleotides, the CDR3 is TGTGCCAGCAGTGAATGGGGCTTCGAGCAGTACTTC.

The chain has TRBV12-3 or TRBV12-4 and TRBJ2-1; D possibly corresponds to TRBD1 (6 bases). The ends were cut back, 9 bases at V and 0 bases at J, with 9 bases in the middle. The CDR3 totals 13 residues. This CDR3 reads CASCRGSYNEQFF. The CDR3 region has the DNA TGTGCCAGTTGCAGGGGCTCCTACAATGAGCAGTTCTTC.

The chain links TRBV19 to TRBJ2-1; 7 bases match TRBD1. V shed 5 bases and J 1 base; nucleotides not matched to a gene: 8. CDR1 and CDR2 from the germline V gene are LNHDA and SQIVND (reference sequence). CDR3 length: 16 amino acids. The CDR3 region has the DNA TGTGCCAGTAGTGACCGAGGGGGCCGGTCCTACAATGAGCAGTTCTTC. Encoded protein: CASSDRGGRSYNEQFF.

The CDR3 DNA sequence: TGTGCCACCAGTACACAGGGCCGTGGCTACACCTTC. Translating it yields CATSTQGRGYTF. The genes are TRBV24-1 and TRBJ1-2; perhaps TRBD1 as D (6 bases). Germline lookup yields CDR1 KGHDR and CDR2 SFDVKD. The CDR3 sequence is 12 residues long. The V end was cut by 6 bases, the J end by 7 bases, with 11 bases between.

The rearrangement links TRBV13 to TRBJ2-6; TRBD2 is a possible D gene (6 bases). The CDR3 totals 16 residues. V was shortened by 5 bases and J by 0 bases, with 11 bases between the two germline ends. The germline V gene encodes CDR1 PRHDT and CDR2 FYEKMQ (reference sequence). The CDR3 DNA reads TGTGCCAGCAGCCCGGGACTGAGCTCTGGGGCCAACGTCCTGACTTTC. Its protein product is CASSPGLSSGANVLTF.

The CDR3 sequence: CASRQAGGTDTQYF. CDR3 sequence (DNA): TGCGCCAGCAGGCAAGCGGGAGGAACAGATACGCAGTATTTT. This chain joins TRBV5-1 and TRBJ2-3, with TRBD2 matching over 9 bases. The germline CDR1 and CDR2 sequences are SGHRS and YFSETQ. V lost 5 bases to trimming and J lost 3 bases; unmatched junction nucleotides: 4. This CDR3 has 14 amino acids.

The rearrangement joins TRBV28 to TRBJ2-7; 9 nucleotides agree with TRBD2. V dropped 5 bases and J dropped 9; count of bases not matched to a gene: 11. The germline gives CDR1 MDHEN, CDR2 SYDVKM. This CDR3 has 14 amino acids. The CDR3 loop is CASSPISGSHGQYF. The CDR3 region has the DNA TGTGCCAGCAGTCCTATTAGCGGGAGTCATGGGCAGTACTTC.

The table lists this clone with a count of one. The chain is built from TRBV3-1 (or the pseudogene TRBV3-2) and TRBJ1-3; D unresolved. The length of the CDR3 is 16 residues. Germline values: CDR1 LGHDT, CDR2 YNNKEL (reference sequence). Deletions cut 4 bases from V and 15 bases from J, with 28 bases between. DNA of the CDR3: TGTGCCAGCAGCCGCCAGGATATTTACACGCACGAAACACCATATTTT. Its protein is CASSRQDIYTHETPYF.

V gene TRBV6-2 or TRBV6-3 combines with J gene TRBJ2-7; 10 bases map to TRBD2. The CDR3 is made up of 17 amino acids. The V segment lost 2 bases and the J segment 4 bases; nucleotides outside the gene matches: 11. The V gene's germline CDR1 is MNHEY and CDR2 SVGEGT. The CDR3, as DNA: TGTGCCAGCAGTTACCAGTTGTTAGCGGGAGGCCTTTACGAGCAGTACTTC. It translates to CASSYQLLAGGLYEQYF.